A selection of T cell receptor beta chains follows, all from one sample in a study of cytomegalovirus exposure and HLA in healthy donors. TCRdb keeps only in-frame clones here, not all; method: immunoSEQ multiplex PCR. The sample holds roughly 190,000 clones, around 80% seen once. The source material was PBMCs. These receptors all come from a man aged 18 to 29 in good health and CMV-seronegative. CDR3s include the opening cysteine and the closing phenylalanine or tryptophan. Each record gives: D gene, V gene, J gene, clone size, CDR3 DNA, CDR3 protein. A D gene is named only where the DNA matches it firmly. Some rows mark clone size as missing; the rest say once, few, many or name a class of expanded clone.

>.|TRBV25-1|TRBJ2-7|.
TGTGCCAGCACCGGCGAGCAGTACTTC
CASTGEQYF
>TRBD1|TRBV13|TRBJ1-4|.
TGTGCCAGCAGCCGGGACAGGGGCCCAACTAATGAAAAACTGTTTTTT
CASSRDRGPTNEKLFF
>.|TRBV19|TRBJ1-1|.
TGTGCCAGTAGTTTAGGAGTGAACACTGAAGCTTTCTTT
CASSLGVNTEAFF
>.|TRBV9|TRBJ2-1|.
TGTGCCAGCAGCGAGACACTTCCGGGACACCCGGGGTACAATGAGCAGTTCTTC
CASSETLPGHPGYNEQFF
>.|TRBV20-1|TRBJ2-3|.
TGCGGAGCAGCGGAGTACACGCAGTATTTT
CGAAEYTQYF
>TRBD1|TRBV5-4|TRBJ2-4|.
TGTGCCAGCAGCTTGGAGACAGGGCACATTCAGTACTTC
CASSLETGHIQYF
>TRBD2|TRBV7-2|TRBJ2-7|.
TGTGCCAGCAGCCACGGGACTAGCGGCTACGAGCAGTACTTC
CASSHGTSGYEQYF
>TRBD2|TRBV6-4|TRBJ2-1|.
TGTGCCAGCAGCCCAGGGTGGGCTAGCGGGAACGACAATGAGCAGTTCTTC
CASSPGWASGNDNEQFF
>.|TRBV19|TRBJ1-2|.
TGTGCCAGTAAGGGAGGGGTGGAGGGCTACACCTTC
CASKGGVEGYTF
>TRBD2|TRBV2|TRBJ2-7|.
TGTGCCAGCAGTGAACTAGCGGGAGGCGCGTCCCAGTACTTC
CASSELAGGASQYF
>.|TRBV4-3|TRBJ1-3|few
TGCGCCAGCAGCCAAGATATGGGAGCCTCTGGAAACACCATATATTTT
CASSQDMGASGNTIYF
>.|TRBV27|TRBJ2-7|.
TGTGCCAGCAGTCTGGGCCGCAGGGCCTACGAGCAGTACTTC
CASSLGRRAYEQYF
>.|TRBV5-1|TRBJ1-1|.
TGCGCCAGCAGCTTGGGGGCCGGAACTGAAGCTTTCTTT
CASSLGAGTEAFF
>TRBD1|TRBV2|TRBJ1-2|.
TGTGCCAGCAGTGTACGGCGGGACAGGGGGATCGACTATGGCTACACCTTC
CASSVRRDRGIDYGYTF
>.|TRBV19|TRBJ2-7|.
TGTGCCAGTAGTATTCGACAGGAGCCCTACGAGCAGTACTTC
CASSIRQEPYEQYF
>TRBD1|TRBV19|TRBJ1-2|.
TGTGCCAGTAGTATGAGGGACAGGGGATCTGGCTACACCTTC
CASSMRDRGSGYTF
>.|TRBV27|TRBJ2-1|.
TGTGCCAGCACCGACAAAAGACGCTCCTACAATGAGCAGTTCTTC
CASTDKRRSYNEQFF
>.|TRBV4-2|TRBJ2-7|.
TGTGCCAGCAGCCAAGGCAGGGCCGAGCAGTACTTC
CASSQGRAEQYF